The source of this T cell receptor beta chain is a study of blood T cell repertoires in COVID-19. Study-level background: The United States, Italy and Spain provided the acute and convalescent COVID-19 samples. PBMCs, B-cell-depleted T cells, or T cells were the source of the cDNA or gDNA that made up the material.

Authors' analysis steps: For nucleated cells, counts were estimated from reference gene primer amplification. The repertoire was sequenced with immunoSEQ multiplex PCR; TCRdb's copy has only in-frame clones and lacks some. Clone size and V and J calls were adopted from that table, with D and trimming inferred from the DNA. The profile shows about 150,000 clones, roughly 90% of them singletons. The CDR3 contains 16 residues. Germline CDR1 and CDR2: LNHDA and SQIVND (reference sequence). The ends lost 8 bases at V and 5 bases at J; junction bases unmatched: 13. This clone showed up just once. Specimen: peripheral blood. This clonotype originated in a woman between 55 and 75 years old with active or convalescent COVID-19. The V gene is TRBV19, the J gene TRBJ1-5, with TRBD1 identical over 9 bases. The CDR3 reads CASRRQGERRDQPQHF. In nucleotides, the CDR3 is TGTGCCAGTCGTCGACAGGGGGAGAGGAGGGATCAGCCCCAGCATTTT.